This record looks at one T cell receptor (beta chain) sequence and its context. Its antigen is unidentified. The sample originates from a study of cytomegalovirus exposure and HLA in healthy donors. Whole-study findings and limits: The study found most TCR sequences rare, yet found some public TCRs in many donors.

TCRdb's copy holds only in-frame clones and misses some; the assay was immunoSEQ multiplex PCR. The table has more than 85,000 clones, around nine tenths seen once. The donors belonged to the approximately 120-subject validation cohort, separate from the roughly 600-subject first cohort. CDR1 is SGDLS and CDR2 is YYNGEE in the germline V gene. This CDR3 comprises 16 residues. Unmatched junction bases numbered 4, after V lost 0 bases and J lost 1 base. J is TRBJ2-3 and V is TRBV9; TRBD1 matches at 8 bases. The sequenced sample consisted of PBMCs. The receptor was isolated from a woman in her thirties in good health and CMV-seropositive. Here the CDR3 reads CASSVVTGVGTDTQYF. The CDR3, as DNA: TGTGCCAGCAGCGTAGTGACAGGGGTGGGCACAGATACGCAGTATTTT.